This T cell receptor (beta chain) was identified in a study of CD8+ T cells in alopecia areata. Concerning this clone itself: Other DNA sequences from this sample encode an identical CDR3 as well.

Treatment of the sample: oral pan-JAK inhibitor, 5-10 mg twice daily. In each case, RNA was isolated and then reverse transcribed into cDNA as the sequencing template. Sequenced by immunoSEQ multiplex PCR; TCRdb stores in-frame clones only, minus some. The table lists more than 110,000 clones, nearly 55% of them singletons. The TCR sequence derives from a human donor with alopecia areata. The sequencing here drew on CD8+ T cells sorted from blood, taken at week 4, from a patient treated with tofacitinib.

This CDR3 is CASSFRGQPQHF. CDR3 nucleotides: TGTGCCAGCAGCTTTCGGGGGCAGCCCCAGCATTTT. This chain links TRBV13 with TRBJ1-5; a weak D match, TRBD1 (5 bases). Trimming took 3 bases from V and 7 from J, leaving 7 bases between them. CDR3 length: 12 amino acids. The germline V gene has CDR1 PRHDT and CDR2 FYEKMQ (reference sequence).